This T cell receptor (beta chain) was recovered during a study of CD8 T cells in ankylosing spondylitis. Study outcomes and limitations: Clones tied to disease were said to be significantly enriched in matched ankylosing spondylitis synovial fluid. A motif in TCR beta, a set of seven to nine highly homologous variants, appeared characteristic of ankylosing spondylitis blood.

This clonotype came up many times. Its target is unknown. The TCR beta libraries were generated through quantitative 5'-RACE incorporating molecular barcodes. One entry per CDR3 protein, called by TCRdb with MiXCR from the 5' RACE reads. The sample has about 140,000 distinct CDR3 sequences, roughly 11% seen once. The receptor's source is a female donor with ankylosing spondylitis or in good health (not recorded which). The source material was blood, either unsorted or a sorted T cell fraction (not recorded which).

Here the CDR3 reads CASSASQGASSYEQYF. In DNA form, the CDR3 reads TGTGCCAGCAGTGCCAGCCAAGGGGCTAGCTCCTACGAGCAGTACTTC. The rearrangement links TRBV6-1 to TRBJ2-7; possible D gene TRBD1, 5 bases. This CDR3 has 16 amino acids. V was shortened by 4 bases and J by 0 bases, with 16 bases between the two germline ends. Per the germline V gene, CDR1 is MNHNS and CDR2 is SASEGT.